This T cell receptor (beta chain) was documented in a study of T cells after yellow fever vaccination. Study summary: The fractions with low cell numbers were processed using SMART-Seq v4 Ultra Low Input. Notes on the study in general: There was a possibility that FACS-sorted repertoires contained abundant clonotypes contaminating from the bulk population.

V lost 5 bases, J lost 2 bases, and 11 bases stayed unmatched. This CDR3 contains 17 residues. Germline V gene sequence: CDR1 SGHTA, CDR2 FQGNSA. This clonotype showed up just a few times. No antigen is known for it. TCRdb re-derived calls from the 5' RACE reads in MiXCR, one entry per CDR3 protein. The table includes a few hundred thousand distinct CDR3 sequences, around 4.4% detected once. This specimen consisted of PBMCs, obtained 15 days after the yellow fever booster vaccination. The TCR sequence derives from a man in his late teens or twenties who received the YFV17D yellow fever vaccine. This rearrangement joins TRBV7-2 to TRBJ2-7; 11 bases are shared with TRBD1. CDR3 sequence (DNA): TGTGCCAGCAGCCTAACAGCTCCGGGACAGGGGGCCTACGAGCAGTACGTC. Its translation: CASSLTAPGQGAYEQYV.